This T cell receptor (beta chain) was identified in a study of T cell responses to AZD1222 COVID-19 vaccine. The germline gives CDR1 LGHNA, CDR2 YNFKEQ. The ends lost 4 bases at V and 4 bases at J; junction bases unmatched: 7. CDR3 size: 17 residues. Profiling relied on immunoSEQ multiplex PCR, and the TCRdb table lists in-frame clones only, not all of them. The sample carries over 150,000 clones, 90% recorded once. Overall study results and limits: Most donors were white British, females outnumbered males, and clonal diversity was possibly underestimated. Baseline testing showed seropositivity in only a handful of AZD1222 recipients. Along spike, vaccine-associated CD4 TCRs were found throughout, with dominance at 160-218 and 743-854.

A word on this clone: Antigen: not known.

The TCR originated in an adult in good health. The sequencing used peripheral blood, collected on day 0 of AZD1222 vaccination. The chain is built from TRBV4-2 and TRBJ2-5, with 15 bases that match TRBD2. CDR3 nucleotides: TGTGCCAGCAGCCCCGGACTAGCGGGGGGGCCGGGAGAGACCCAGTACTTC. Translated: CASSPGLAGGPGETQYF.